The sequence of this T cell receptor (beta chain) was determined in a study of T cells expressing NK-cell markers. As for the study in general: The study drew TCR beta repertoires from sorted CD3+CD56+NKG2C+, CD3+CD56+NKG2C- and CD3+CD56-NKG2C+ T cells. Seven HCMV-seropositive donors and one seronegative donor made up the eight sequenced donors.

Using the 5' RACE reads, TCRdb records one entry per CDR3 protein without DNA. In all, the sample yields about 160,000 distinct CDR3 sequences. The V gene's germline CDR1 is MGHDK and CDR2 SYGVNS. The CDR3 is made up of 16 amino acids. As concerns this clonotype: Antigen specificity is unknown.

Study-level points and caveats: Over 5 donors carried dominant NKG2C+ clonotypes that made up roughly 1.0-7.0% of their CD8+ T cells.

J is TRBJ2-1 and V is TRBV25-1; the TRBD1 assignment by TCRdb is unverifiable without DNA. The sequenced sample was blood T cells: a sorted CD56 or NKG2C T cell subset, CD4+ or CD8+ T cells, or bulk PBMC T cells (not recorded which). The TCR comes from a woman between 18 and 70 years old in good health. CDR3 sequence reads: CASSEDRGFSYNEQFF.